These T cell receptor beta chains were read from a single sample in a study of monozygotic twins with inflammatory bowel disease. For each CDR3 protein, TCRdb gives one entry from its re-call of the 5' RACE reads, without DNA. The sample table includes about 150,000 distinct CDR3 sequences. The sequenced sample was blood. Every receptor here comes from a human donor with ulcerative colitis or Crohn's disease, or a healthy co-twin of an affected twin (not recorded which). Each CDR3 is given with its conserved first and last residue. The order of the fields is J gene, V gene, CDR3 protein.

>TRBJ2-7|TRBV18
CASSPTGQVGGYEQYF
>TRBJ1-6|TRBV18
CASSTGPTGPLHF
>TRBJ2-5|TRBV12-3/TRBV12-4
CASSFGGSGQETQYF
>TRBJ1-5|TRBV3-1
CASSQDARALQPQHF
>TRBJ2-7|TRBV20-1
CSASGADFPREQYF
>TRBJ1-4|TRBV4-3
CASSQEGSLNEKLFF
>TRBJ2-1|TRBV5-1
CASAWGRDTYNEQFF
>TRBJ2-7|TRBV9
CASSLAVFSYEQYF
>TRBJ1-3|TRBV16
CASSHGQSSGNTIYF
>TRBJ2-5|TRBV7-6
CASSPQETQYF
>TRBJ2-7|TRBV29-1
CSVDLSGRGEQYF
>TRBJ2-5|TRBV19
CASRLGQAPSFQETQYF
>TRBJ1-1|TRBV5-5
CASSLALAGRTEAFF
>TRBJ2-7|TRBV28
CASRRDNRYEQYF
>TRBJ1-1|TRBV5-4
CASSLQGGNTEAFF
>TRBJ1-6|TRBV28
CTSSLGRNGGSPLHF
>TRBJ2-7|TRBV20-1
CSARGDSQYEQYF
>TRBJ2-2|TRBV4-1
CASSQDSTSAGQLFF
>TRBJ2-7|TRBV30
CAWSRPGQVHEQYF
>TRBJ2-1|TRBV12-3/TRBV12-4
CASSLDRGDNEQFF
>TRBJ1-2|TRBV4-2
CASSLRTGTAYGYTF
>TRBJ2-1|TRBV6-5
CASSYFDSHDNEQFF